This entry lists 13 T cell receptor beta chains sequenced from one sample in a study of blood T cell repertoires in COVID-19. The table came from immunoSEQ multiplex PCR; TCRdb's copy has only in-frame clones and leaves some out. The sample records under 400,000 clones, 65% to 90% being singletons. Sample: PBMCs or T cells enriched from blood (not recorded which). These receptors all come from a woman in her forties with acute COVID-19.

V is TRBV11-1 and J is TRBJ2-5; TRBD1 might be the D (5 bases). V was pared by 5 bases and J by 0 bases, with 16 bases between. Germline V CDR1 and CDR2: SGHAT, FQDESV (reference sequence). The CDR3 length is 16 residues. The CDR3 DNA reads TGTGCCAGCAGCCGCAGGGTCGCATCGAACCAAGAGACCCAGTACTTC. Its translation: CASSRRVASNQETQYF.

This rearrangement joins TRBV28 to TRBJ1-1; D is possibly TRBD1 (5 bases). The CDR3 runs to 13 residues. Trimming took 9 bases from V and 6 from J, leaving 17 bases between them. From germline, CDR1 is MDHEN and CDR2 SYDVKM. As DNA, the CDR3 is TGTGCCAGTCTAGGCCAGGGTCGGCCTGAAGCTTTCTTT. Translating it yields CASLGQGRPEAFF.

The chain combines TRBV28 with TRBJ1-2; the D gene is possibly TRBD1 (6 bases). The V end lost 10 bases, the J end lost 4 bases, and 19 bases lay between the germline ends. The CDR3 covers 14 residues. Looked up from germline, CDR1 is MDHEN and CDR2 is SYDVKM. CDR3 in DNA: TGTGCCACCTACCAGGGGTATGGACCCTATGGCTACACCTTC. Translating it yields CATYQGYGPYGYTF.

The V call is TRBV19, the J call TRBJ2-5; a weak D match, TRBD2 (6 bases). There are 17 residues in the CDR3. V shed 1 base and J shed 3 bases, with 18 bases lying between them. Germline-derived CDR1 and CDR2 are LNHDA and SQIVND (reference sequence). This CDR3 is CASSIGTRIGTEETQYF. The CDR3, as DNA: TGTGCCAGTAGTATAGGGACGAGGATTGGGACTGAAGAGACCCAGTACTTC.

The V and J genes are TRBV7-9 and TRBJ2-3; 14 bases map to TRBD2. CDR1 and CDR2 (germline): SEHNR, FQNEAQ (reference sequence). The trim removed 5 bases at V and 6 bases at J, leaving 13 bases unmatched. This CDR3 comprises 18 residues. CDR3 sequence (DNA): TGTGCCAGCAGCGCCCAGATGACTAGCGGGAGGGCCATTGATACGCAGTATTTT. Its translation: CASSAQMTSGRAIDTQYF.

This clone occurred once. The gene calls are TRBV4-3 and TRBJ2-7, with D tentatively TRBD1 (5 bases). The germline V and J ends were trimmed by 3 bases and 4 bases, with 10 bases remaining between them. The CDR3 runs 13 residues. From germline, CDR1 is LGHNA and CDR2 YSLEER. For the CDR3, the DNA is TGCGCCAGCAGCCAGACAAGACAGTACGAGCAGTACTTC. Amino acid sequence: CASSQTRQYEQYF.

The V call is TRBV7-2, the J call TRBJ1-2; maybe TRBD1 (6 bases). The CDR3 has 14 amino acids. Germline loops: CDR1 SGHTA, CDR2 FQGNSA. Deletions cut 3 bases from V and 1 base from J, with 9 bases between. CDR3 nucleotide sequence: TGTGCCAGCAGCTTGGGACACCTTAACTATGGCTACACCTTC. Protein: CASSLGHLNYGYTF.

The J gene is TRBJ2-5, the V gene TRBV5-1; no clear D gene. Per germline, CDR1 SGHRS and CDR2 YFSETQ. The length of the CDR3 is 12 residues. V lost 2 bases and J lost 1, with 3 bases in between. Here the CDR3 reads CASSFFQETQYF. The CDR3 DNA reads TGCGCCAGCAGCTTCTTCCAAGAGACCCAGTACTTC.

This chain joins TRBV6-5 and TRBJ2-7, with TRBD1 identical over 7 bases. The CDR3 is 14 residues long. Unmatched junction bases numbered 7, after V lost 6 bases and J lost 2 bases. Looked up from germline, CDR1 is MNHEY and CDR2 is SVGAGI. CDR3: CASRSGTATYEQYF. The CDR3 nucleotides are TGTGCCAGCAGGTCCGGGACAGCCACCTACGAGCAGTACTTC.

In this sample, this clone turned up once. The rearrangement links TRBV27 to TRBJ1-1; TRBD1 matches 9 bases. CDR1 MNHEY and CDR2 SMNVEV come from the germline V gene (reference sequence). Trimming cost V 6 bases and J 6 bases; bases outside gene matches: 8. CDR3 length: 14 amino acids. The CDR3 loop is CASRSGQGTPEAFF. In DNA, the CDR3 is TGTGCCAGCAGATCCGGACAGGGGACCCCTGAAGCTTTCTTT.

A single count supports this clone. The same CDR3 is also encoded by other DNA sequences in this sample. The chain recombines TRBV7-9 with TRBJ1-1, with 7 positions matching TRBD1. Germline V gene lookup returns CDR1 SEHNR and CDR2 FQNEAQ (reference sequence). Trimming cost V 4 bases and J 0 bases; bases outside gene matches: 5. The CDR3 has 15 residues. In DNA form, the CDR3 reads TGTGCCAGCAGCTCCCGACAGGGTATGAACACTGAAGCTTTCTTT. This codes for CASSSRQGMNTEAFF.

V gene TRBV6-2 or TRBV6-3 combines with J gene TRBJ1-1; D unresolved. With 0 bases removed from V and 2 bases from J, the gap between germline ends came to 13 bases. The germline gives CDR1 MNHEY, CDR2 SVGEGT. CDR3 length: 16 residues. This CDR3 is CASSYSPGRTNTEAFF. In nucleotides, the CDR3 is TGTGCCAGCAGTTACTCGCCCGGCAGGACTAACACTGAAGCTTTCTTT.

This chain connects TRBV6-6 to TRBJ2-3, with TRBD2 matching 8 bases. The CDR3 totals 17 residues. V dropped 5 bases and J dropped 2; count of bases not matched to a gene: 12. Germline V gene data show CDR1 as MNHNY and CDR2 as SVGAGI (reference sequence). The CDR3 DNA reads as TGTGCCAGCAGTCCTTCGCCCGGGGGGGCCCCCACAGATACGCAGTATTTT. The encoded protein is CASSPSPGGAPTDTQYF.